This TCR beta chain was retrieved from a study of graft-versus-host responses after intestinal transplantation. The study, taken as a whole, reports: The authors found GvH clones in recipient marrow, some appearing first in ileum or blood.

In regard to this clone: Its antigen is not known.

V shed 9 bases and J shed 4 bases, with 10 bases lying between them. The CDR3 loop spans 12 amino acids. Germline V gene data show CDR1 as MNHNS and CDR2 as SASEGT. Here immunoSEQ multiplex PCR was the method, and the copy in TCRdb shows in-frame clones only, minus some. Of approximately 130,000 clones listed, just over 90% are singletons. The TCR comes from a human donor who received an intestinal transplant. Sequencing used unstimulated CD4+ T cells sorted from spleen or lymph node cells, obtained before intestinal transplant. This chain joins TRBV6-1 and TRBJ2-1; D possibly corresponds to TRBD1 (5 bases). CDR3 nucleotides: TGTGCCAGTAACAGGCTATACAATGAGCAGTTCTTC. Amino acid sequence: CASNRLYNEQFF.